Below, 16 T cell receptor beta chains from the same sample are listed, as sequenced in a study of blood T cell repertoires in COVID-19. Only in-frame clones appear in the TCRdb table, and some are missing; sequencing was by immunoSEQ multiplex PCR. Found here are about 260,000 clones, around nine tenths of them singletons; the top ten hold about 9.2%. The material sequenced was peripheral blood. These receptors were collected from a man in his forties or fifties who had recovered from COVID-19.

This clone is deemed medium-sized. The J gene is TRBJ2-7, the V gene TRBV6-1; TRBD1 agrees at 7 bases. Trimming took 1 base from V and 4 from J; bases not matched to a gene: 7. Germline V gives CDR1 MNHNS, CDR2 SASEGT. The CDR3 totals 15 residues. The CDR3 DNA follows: TGTGCCAGCAGTGAAGGGGCAGGGGGTTCATACGAGCAGTACTTC. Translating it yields CASSEGAGGSYEQYF.

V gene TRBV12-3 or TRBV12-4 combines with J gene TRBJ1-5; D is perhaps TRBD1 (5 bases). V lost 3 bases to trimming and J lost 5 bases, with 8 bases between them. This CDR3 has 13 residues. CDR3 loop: CASSLGGDQPQHF. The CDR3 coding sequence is TGTGCCAGCAGTTTGGGGGGAGATCAGCCCCAGCATTTT.

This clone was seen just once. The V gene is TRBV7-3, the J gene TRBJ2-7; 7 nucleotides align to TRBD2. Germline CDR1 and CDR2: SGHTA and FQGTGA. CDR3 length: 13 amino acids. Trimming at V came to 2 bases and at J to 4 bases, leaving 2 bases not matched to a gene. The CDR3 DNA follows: TGTGCCAGCAGCTTAGGGCGGGAGTACGAGCAGTACTTC. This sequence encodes CASSLGREYEQYF.

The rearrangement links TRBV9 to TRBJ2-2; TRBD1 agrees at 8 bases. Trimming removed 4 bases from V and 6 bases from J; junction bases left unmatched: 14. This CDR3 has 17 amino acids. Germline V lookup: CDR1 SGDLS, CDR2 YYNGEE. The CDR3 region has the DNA TGTGCCAGCAGCCCGCTGGGACAGGCGTTGGTATCCGGGGAGCTGTTTTTT. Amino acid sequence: CASSPLGQALVSGELFF.

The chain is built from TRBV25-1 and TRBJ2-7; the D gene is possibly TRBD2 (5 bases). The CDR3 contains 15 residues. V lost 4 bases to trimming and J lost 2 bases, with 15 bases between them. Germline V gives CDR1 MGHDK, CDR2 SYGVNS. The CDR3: CASSAHESGTYEQYF. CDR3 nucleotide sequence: TGTGCCAGCAGTGCCCACGAAAGCGGTACCTACGAGCAGTACTTC.

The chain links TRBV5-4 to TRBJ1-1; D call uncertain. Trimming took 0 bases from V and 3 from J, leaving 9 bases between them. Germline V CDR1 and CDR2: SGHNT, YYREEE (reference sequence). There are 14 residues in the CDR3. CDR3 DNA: TGTGCCAGCAGCTTGGACCCCGGGGACACTGAAGCTTTCTTT. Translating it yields CASSLDPGDTEAFF. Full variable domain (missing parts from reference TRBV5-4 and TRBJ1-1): ETGVTQSPTHLIKTRGQQVTLRCSSQSGHNTVSWYQQALGQGPQFIFQYYREEENGRGNFPPRFSGLQFPNYSSELNVNALELDDSALYLCASSLDPGDTEAFFGQGTRLTVV.

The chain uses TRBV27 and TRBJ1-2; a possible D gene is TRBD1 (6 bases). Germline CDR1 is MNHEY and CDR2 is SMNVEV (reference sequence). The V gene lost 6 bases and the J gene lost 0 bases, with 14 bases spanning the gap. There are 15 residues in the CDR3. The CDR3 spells CASRHRAGSNYGYTF. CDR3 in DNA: TGTGCCAGCAGACACAGGGCTGGTTCTAACTATGGCTACACCTTC.

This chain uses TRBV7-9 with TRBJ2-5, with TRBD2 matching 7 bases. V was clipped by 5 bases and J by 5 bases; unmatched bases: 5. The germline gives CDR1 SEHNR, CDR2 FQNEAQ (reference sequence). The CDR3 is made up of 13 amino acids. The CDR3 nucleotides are TGTGCCAGCAGCACGGGGGGTCTGGAGACCCAGTACTTC. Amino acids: CASSTGGLETQYF.

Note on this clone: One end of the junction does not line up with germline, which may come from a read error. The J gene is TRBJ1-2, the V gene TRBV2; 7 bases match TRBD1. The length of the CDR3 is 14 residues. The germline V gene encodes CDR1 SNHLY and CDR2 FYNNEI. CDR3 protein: CACRARGGASGYTF. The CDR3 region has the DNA TGTGCCTGCAGGGCGCGAGGGGGCGCTTCCGGCTACACCTTC.

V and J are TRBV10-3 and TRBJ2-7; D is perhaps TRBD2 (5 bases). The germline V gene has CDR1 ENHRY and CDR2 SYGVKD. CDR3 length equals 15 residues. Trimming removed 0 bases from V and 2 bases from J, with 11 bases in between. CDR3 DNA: TGTGCCATCAGTGAGTCCGGGATAGAACCCTACGAGCAGTACTTC. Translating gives CAISESGIEPYEQYF.

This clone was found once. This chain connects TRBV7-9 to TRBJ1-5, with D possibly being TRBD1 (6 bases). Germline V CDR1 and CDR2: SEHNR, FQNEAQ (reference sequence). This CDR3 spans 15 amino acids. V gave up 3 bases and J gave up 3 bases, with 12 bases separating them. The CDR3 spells CASSLDQGINQPQHF. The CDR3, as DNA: TGTGCCAGCAGCTTGGATCAGGGGATCAATCAGCCCCAGCATTTT.

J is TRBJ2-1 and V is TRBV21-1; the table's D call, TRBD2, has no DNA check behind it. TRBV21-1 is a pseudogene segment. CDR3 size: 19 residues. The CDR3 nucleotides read TGTGCCAGCAGCAAAGAGGCCCTGCTACTAGCGGGAGTATACAATGAGCAGTTCTTC. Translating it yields CASSKEALLLAGVYNEQFF.

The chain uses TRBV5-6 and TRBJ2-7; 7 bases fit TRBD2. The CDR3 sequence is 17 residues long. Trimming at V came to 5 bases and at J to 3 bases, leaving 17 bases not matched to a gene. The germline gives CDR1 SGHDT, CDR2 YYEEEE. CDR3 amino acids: CASSWKPVSGPHYEQYF. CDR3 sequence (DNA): TGTGCCAGCAGTTGGAAGCCAGTTAGCGGGCCGCACTACGAGCAGTACTTC.

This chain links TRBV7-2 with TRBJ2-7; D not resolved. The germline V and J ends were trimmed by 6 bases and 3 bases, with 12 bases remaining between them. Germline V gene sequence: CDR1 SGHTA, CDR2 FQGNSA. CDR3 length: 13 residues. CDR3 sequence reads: CASSLGVNYEQYF. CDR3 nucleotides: TGTGCCAGCAGTCTAGGAGTGAACTACGAGCAGTACTTC.

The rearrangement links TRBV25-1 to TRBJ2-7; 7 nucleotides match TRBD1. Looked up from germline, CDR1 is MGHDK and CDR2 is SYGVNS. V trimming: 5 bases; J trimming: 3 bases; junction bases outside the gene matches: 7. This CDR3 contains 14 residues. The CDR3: CASSRGRGIYEQYF. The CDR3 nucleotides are TGTGCCAGCAGTCGGGGCAGGGGGATCTACGAGCAGTACTTC.

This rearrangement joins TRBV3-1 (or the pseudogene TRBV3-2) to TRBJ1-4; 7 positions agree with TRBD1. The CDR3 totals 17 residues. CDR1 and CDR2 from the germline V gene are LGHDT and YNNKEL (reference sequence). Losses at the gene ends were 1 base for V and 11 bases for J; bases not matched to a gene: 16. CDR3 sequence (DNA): TGTGCCAGCAGCCAAGTGTCCAAGCCCGCGGTCAGGGGGAAACTGTTTTTT. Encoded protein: CASSQVSKPAVRGKLFF.